This entry lists 12 T cell receptor beta chains sequenced from one sample in a study of PD-1 blockade in classical Hodgkin lymphoma (dated by TCRdb to 2018 to 2021). Interpreted using the paper, the time point label stands for: cycle 2 day 1 (C2D1) of nivolumab. Every trial patient had relapsed after autologous stem cell transplantation, and cohorts A, B and C differed in prior brentuximab vedotin exposure. Library preparation was by the immunoSEQ multiplex PCR assay. Entries here come from immuneACCESS through TCRdb and include only in-frame sequences with V and J called. Some clones fail to appear in such tables; in the studies checked, an unresolved V gene covers under half of the shortfall, and the cause of the remainder is unknown. This sample lists 130,000 to 150,000 clones; approximately 72% were detected once. Roughly a tenth of the sample is taken by the ten largest. Sequencing was performed on peripheral blood mononuclear cells (PBMCs), taken before the second cycle of nivolumab. The receptors here all came from a human donor with classical Hodgkin lymphoma.

This chain joins TRBV7-8 and TRBJ2-7; 7 bases agree with TRBD2. In germline, CDR1 is SGHVS, CDR2 FQNEAQ. V lost 5 bases to trimming and J lost 0 bases; unmatched junction nucleotides: 13. The CDR3 runs 17 residues. CDR3 nucleotides: TGTGCCAGCAGCCGTTATTCACTAGCGCAAAGCTCCTACGAGCAGTACTTC. Its protein product is CASSRYSLAQSSYEQYF.

The V call is TRBV27, the J call TRBJ2-7; TRBD2 agrees at 10 bases. CDR3 length: 15 amino acids. Germline-derived CDR1 and CDR2 are MNHEY and SMNVEV (reference sequence). V shed 4 bases and J 7 bases; nucleotides not matched to a gene: 10. The CDR3 sequence is CASSYSLAGAKEQYF. The CDR3 DNA reads as TGTGCCAGCAGTTACAGCCTAGCGGGAGCAAAGGAGCAGTACTTC.

The chain recombines TRBV28 with TRBJ2-1, with D possibly matching TRBD2 (5 bases). V gave up 10 bases and J gave up 1 base, with 14 bases separating them. The CDR3 extends over 14 amino acids. The germline V gene has CDR1 MDHEN and CDR2 SYDVKM. The CDR3 sequence: CATVPGFSYNEQFF. CDR3 DNA sequence: TGTGCCACTGTACCGGGGTTTTCCTACAATGAGCAGTTCTTC.

The rearrangement links TRBV2 to TRBJ1-5, with D possibly being TRBD1 (6 bases). Trimming took 3 bases from V and 1 from J, leaving 10 bases between them. CDR3 length: 15 residues. CDR1 is SNHLY, CDR2 FYNNEI, per germline. The CDR3 sequence is CASSDGQLSNQPQHF. DNA of the CDR3: TGTGCCAGCAGTGATGGACAGCTAAGCAATCAGCCCCAGCATTTT. The full variable domain, its missing parts supplied by reference TRBV2 and TRBJ1-5, is EPEVTQTPSHQVTQMGQEVILRCVPISNHLYFYWYRQILGQKVEFLVSFYNNEISEKSEIFDDQFSVERPDGSNFTLKIRSTKLEDSAMYFCASSDGQLSNQPQHFGDGTRLSIL.

The rearrangement links TRBV7-2 to TRBJ2-5, with 9 bases identical to TRBD2. The CDR3 is 16 residues long. Germline loops: CDR1 SGHTA, CDR2 FQGNSA. J lost 5 bases, V lost 3 bases, and 10 bases had no gene match. The CDR3 loop is CASSFWLAGSGETQYF. The CDR3 DNA sequence: TGTGCCAGCAGCTTTTGGCTAGCGGGGTCCGGGGAGACCCAGTACTTC. Together with reference TRBV7-2 and TRBJ2-5, the CDR3 gives the full variable domain: GAGVSQSPSNKVTEKGKDVELRCDPISGHTALYWYRQSLGQGLEFLIYFQGNSAPDKSGLPSDRFSAERTGGSVSTLTIQRTQQEDSAVYLCASSFWLAGSGETQYFGPGTRLLVL.

The chain recombines TRBV6-5 with TRBJ2-5; 8 bases agree with TRBD2. The germline V gene encodes CDR1 MNHEY and CDR2 SVGAGI. V shed 2 bases, J shed 0 bases, and the junction held 2 bases outside the gene matches. The CDR3 loop spans 15 amino acids. Here the CDR3 reads CASSYGLANQETQYF. CDR3 coding DNA: TGTGCCAGCAGTTACGGACTAGCCAACCAAGAGACCCAGTACTTC.

The rearrangement uses TRBV7-2 and TRBJ1-5; 8 bases agree with TRBD1. This CDR3 spans 14 amino acids. J gave up 7 bases and V 4 bases, and 6 bases lay outside the gene matches. Germline-derived CDR1 and CDR2 are SGHTA and FQGNSA. This CDR3 is CASSSRTGTQPQHF. The CDR3 coding sequence is TGTGCCAGCAGCTCACGGACAGGGACGCAGCCCCAGCATTTT.

V and J are TRBV28 and TRBJ1-2, with 9 nucleotides matching TRBD1. Losses at the gene ends were 6 bases for V and 4 bases for J; bases not matched to a gene: 9. From germline, CDR1 is MDHEN and CDR2 SYDVKM. CDR3 length: 15 residues. The CDR3 DNA is TGTGCCAGCAGCCCCCGGGACAGGGACAGCTATGGCTACACCTTC. The encoded protein is CASSPRDRDSYGYTF.

V usage is TRBV28 and J usage is TRBJ2-7; D gene unclear. Between the trimmed V and J ends, which lost 2 bases and 6 bases, there was a span of 14 bases. Germline V gene sequence: CDR1 MDHEN, CDR2 SYDVKM. The CDR3 runs 14 residues. DNA of the CDR3: TGTGCCAGCAGTTTAGGTCACCAAGGTCTCGAGCAGTACTTC. Protein: CASSLGHQGLEQYF.

The chain couples TRBV5-4 to TRBJ2-1; the match to TRBD2 covers 11 bases. The germline gives CDR1 SGHNT, CDR2 YYREEE (reference sequence). CDR3 length: 15 residues. Germline trimming cut 5 bases from V and 2 bases from J; bases unmatched to any gene: 3. The CDR3 here is CASRSSGGPYNEQFF. The CDR3 coding sequence is TGTGCCAGCAGATCTAGCGGGGGGCCCTACAATGAGCAGTTCTTC.

The chain joins TRBV6-6 to TRBJ2-3; no clear D gene. The CDR3 has 14 residues. Looked up from germline, CDR1 is MNHNY and CDR2 is SVGAGI (reference sequence). V gave up 0 bases and J gave up 6 bases, with 10 bases separating them. CDR3 nucleotides: TGTGCCAGCAGTTACTCGGGCTCCTGGGATACGCAGTATTTT. Translating it yields CASSYSGSWDTQYF.

This clone was seen more than once but under ten times. This sequence joins TRBV27 and TRBJ1-1; possibly TRBD1 for D (6 bases). The CDR3 spans 15 residues. Trimming removed 3 bases at V and 4 bases at J, with 15 bases between. Germline V gene sequence: CDR1 MNHEY, CDR2 SMNVEV (reference sequence). This CDR3 reads CASSLSTGSGTEAFF. In nucleotides, the CDR3 is TGTGCCAGCAGTTTGTCGACAGGTTCGGGCACTGAAGCTTTCTTT.